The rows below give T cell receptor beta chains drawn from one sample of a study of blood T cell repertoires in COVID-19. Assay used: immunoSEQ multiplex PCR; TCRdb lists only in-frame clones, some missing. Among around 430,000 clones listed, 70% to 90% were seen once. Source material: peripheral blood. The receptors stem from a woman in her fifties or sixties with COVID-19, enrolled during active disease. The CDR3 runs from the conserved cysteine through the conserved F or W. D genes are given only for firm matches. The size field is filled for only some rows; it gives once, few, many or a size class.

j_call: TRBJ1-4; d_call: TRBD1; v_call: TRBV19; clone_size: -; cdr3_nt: TGTGCCAGTAGGGGACAGGATAATGAAAAACTGTTTTTT; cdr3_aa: CASRGQDNEKLFF
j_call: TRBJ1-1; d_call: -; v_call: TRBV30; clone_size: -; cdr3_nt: TGTGCCTGGAGTGTAACAGTGAACACTGAAGCTTTCTTT; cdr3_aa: CAWSVTVNTEAFF
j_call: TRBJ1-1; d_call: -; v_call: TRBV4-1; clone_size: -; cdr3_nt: TGCGCCAGCAGCCCAGGGAGGGGTGAAGCTTTCTTT; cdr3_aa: CASSPGRGEAFF
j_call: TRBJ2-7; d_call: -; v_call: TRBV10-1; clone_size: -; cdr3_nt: TGCGCCAGCAGTGAGGTGAGGGCCTACGAGCAGTACTTC; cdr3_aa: CASSEVRAYEQYF
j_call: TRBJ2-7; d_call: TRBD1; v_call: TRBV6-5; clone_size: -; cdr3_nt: TGTGCCAGCAGTTGGGACAGGGGAACCTCCTACGAGCAGTACTTC; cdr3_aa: CASSWDRGTSYEQYF
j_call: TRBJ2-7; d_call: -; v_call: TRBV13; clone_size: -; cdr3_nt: TGTGCCAGCAGCCCAAACTCGAGGCCCTACGAGCAGTACTTC; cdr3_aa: CASSPNSRPYEQYF
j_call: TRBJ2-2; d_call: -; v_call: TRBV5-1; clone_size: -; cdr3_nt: TGCGCCAGCAGTCCCGGAGGACGTTCCGGGGAGCTGTTTTTT; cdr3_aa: CASSPGGRSGELFF
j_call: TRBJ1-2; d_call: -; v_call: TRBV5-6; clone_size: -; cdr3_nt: TGTGCCAGCAGCTTGGACAGATCCTATGGCTACACCTTC; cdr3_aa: CASSLDRSYGYTF
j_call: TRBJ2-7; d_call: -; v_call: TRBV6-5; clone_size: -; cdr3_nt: TGTGCCAGCAGCGAGGGGCGCAGGGGCGAGCAGTACTTC; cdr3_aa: CASSEGRRGEQYF
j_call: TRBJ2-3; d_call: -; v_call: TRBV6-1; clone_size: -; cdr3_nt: TGTGCCAGCAGTGAAACAGGGACCCTAATATGGTCTGACACAGATACGCAGTATTTT; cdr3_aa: CASSETGTLIWSDTDTQYF
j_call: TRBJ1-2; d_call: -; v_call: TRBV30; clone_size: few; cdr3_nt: TGTGCCTGGACGAAGGGACTGGGGTTTTATGGCTACACCTTC; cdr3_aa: CAWTKGLGFYGYTF
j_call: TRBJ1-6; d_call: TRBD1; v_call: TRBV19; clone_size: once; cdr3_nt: TGTGCCAGTAGTCCCCTTGACAGGGGTAATTCACCCCTCCACTTT; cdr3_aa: CASSPLDRGNSPLHF
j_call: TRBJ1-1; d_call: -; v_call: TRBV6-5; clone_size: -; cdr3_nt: TGTGCCACCTCCGAAGGGGGTGACACTGAAGCTTTCTTT; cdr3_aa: CATSEGGDTEAFF
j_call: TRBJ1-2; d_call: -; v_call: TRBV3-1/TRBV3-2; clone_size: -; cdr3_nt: TGTGCCAGCAGCTACAGGGAGGGCTATGGCTACACCTTC; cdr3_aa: CASSYREGYGYTF
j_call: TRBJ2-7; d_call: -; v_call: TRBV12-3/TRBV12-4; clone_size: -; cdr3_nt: TGTGCCAGCAGTTTTCGGGCTTCGAGCGGGCAGTACTTC; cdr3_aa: CASSFRASSGQYF
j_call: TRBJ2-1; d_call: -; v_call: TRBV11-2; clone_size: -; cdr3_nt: TGTGCCAGCAGCTTAGGAGGCCAGAGCGGCTCCTACAATGAGCAGTTCTTC; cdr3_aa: CASSLGGQSGSYNEQFF
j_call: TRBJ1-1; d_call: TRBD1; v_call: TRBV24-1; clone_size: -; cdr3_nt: TGTGCCACCAGTGATTTAGGGACAGGGGGAGGGAACACTGAAGCTTTCTTT; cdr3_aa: CATSDLGTGGGNTEAFF
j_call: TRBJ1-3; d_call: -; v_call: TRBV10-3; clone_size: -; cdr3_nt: TGTGCCATCACCCAGGGTTCTGGAAACACCATATATTTT; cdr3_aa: CAITQGSGNTIYF
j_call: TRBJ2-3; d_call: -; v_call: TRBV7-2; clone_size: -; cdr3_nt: TGTGCCAGCAGCCGTAGGGGGGGGTTGGGCACAGATACGCAGTATTTT; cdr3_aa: CASSRRGGLGTDTQYF
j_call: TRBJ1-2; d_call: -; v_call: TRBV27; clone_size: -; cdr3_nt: TGTGCCAGCAGTTTCCAGGGCGTTGGTGACTATGGCTACACCTTC; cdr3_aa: CASSFQGVGDYGYTF